Below, one T cell receptor beta chain is given with its context. The clone's antigen remains unknown. Base qualities are not at hand, and no much larger clone is one base apart. This entry comes from a study of shared clonotypes between healthy human individuals (dated by TCRdb to about 2020). A note on the overall study: A couple of women and three men aged 18 to 49 years were included in the cohort. To estimate repertoire size and how much clonotypes are shared between individuals, the study performed deep sequencing of blood TCR repertoires from a few healthy adults. Leukapheresis yielded between about 0.85 and 9 billion PBMCs per donor. To increase sequencing depth and limit assay-specific biases, different laboratories used diverse techniques to prepare libraries and sequence TCR repertoires. For each donor, three plates each were used for CD4 naive and CD4 memory, two plates were used for CD8 naive, and one plate was used for CD8 memory. Points the paper makes about the study in general: Sampling was limited to blood, and TCR repertoires in tissue likely differ from TCR repertoires in blood. The genetic and exposure-history diversity represented was limited by the small number of donors. Even with the large sequencing depth, rarefaction of the sorted-subset datasets indicated that sequencing was incomplete. Larger estimated clonotype richness was generally found for naive subsets than for memory subsets. Pairwise subsampling led to the expectation that sequencing depth would affect the degree of clonotype sharing among donors. Compared with non-shared clonotypes, the clonotypes found in all four sorted-subset donors had higher generation probabilities. About 5% of naive CD4, around 3.5% of naive CD8, roughly 2.5% of memory CD4, and less than 0.45% of memory CD8 clonotypes were shared across four donors.

TCR CDR3 regions were amplified from genomic DNA by multiplex PCR using the deep immunoSEQ assay. Genomic DNA extracted from each cell subset was distributed evenly over all wells of several immunoSEQ 96-well plates, and each plate served as one replicate. For sorted subsets, approximately 210 ng genomic DNA, equal to 30,000 to 35,000 T cell genomes, was loaded into each replicate PCR. Purified libraries were measured with a Qubit 3.0 fluorometer, size-checked on a Bioanalyzer 2100, and measured again with the KAPA Library Quantification kit. Each immunoSEQ 96-well plate was sequenced on its own single-read 150-cycle Illumina NextSeq 550 flow cell. In the original analysis: Because the immunoSEQ output included only junctional sequences and no quality scores, the filtering could not be the same as the filtering used for full-length reads. Sequences were annotated with PyIR, a Python wrapper for IgBLAST v1.9, and V/J genes and CDR3 were assigned using IMGT germline references. Any read was removed if the V/J assignment was weak (E-value above 1e-6), the CDR3 was missing, or the read contained stop codons, out-of-frame junctions, or ambiguous translated residues. V3J clonotypes were defined by identical inferred V gene, J gene, and CDR3 amino acid sequence. The percentage overlap between two repertoires was calculated by dividing the number of shared unique clonotypes by the size of the smaller repertoire. Richness of each repertoire was evaluated using RTK rarefaction, the Chao1 estimator, and Recon v2.1 estimates of unobserved clonotypes. Generation probabilities were computed with OLGA for all TCRbeta clonotypes obtained by the gDNA method from several donors. TCRdb took over this immuneACCESS table, retaining in-frame rearrangements with V and J assigned. Such tables are incomplete; in checked studies, under half of the missing clones stem from an unresolved V gene, and the remainder is unexplained. V, J and clone size were drawn from that table, and D and trimming were deduced from the DNA. Across this sample there are approximately 700,000 clones, with less than 80% seen only once. Roughly 2% of the sample lies in the top ten.

The donors were healthy, HIV-negative adults who had no recently reported acute infections or vaccinations. Only Caucasian adults living in Nashville, Tennessee, USA were represented among the donors. CD4+ T cells were enriched through magnetic negative selection, after which naive cells were positively selected on CD45RA and the remaining negative fraction served as the memory subset. Blood was obtained by leukapheresis, after which PBMCs were separated by Ficoll-Histopaque density gradient centrifugation and cryopreserved in liquid nitrogen vapor phase. Analytical flow cytometry was used to check the purity and quantity of every magnetically sorted T cell population. Genomic DNA was isolated from every sorted fraction and measured by UV absorbance on a Nanodrop 2000c. The germline V gene (reference sequence) supplies CDR1 GTSNPN and CDR2 SVGIG. The V end loses 4 bases and the J end loses 1 base, and a stretch of 7 bases separates them. The cysteine opens and the phenylalanine closes a CDR3 of 12 amino acids. Kept here is only the CDR3 DNA, which spans 36 bases and is read in frame from base 1.

The sequence came from a woman between 25 and 40 years old in good health. Sequenced sample: memory CD4+ T cells sorted from blood. The sample's cell subset or site label, in plain terms: CD45RA-negative fraction. The sequence joins TRBV30 to TRBJ1-1, with the identity of the D gene unclear. The CDR3: CAWTTGNTEAFF. The nucleotides read TGTGCCTGGACTACCGGGAACACTGAAGCTTTCTTT.